These 8 T cell receptor beta chains were sequenced from one sample in a study of glioma-infiltrating T cells (dated by TCRdb to the mid-2010s). The sequencer was an Illumina MiSeq. The iRepertoire nested amplicon-rescue multiplex PCR (arm-PCR) platform was used to amplify TCR alpha and beta CDR3 regions from RNA. TCRdb handled the public reads itself, with Q25 trimming in fastp and clone calling in MiXCR, and kept productive beta chains. All rows with the same CDR3 protein become a single entry with the most common DNA and genes. This sample lists about 180,000 distinct CDR3 sequences; under 55% were detected once. The ten biggest clones cover roughly 5.5% of the sample. Sequences were obtained from glioma tissue, nonneoplastic brain tissue, or PBMCs (not recorded which). The origin of the receptors is a human donor with low-grade glioma or glioblastoma, undergoing nonglioma brain surgery, or in good health (not recorded which).

A remark on this clonotype: Given a much more abundant clone one base away, this may be a read error. V usage is TRBV6-9 and J usage is TRBJ1-1, with D perhaps matching TRBD1 (5 bases). Germline lookup yields CDR1 MNHGY and CDR2 SVAAGI. CDR3 length: 13 amino acids. The CDR3 DNA follows: TGTGCCAGAAGTTCCAGGGTCGTCACTGAAGCTTTCTTT. It translates to CARSSRVVTEAFF.

The CDR3, as DNA: TGTGCCAGCAGCCAAGCCCTTACGCGACTAGCAGTAAATGAGCAGTTCTTC. Its translation: CASSQALTRLAVNEQFF. The J gene is TRBJ2-1, the V gene TRBV2, with 7 bases identical to TRBD2. Germline lookup yields CDR1 SNHLY and CDR2 FYNNEI. The CDR3 is 17 residues long. Unmatched junction bases numbered 18, after V lost 6 bases and J lost 7 bases.

To note about this clonotype: A junction end diverges from the germline sequence, so it may reflect a read error. The rearrangement joins TRBV28 to TRBJ1-5; TRBD1 might be the D (6 bases). CDR3 length: 15 amino acids. CDR1 and CDR2 (germline): MDHEN, SYDVKM. CDR3 amino acids: CAISSTMGADQPQHF. Written as DNA, the CDR3 is TGTGCCATCAGTTCAACTATGGGGGCAGATCAGCCCCAGCATTTT.

This clonotype came up many times. The V call is TRBV7-9, the J call TRBJ2-3, with a weak D call TRBD1 (6 bases). Germline V gene sequence: CDR1 SEHNR, CDR2 FQNEAQ (reference sequence). The length of the CDR3 is 14 residues. The germline V and J ends were trimmed by 2 bases and 4 bases, with 10 bases remaining between them. The CDR3 coding sequence is TGTGCCAGCAGCTTACGGGACACGGCAGATACGCAGTATTTT. Translation gives CASSLRDTADTQYF.

As for this clonotype: Since a much larger clone is just one base distant, this may be a read error. The genes are TRBV7-9 and TRBJ1-1; D not certain. The V and J ends lost 8 bases and 2 bases respectively, with 3 bases between them. Germline-derived CDR1 and CDR2 are SEHNR and FQNEAQ (reference sequence). This CDR3 spans 10 amino acids. This chain's CDR3 is CASRNTEAFF. Written as DNA, the CDR3 is TGTGCCAGCCGAAACACTGAAGCTTTCTTT.

Comments on this clonotype: This may arise from a read error, as a much more abundant clone is one base away. The CDR3 sequence is CSAILEGLGYNEQFF. CDR3 in DNA: TGCAGTGCTATACTGGAGGGGCTGGGGTACAATGAGCAGTTCTTC. V and J are TRBV20-1 and TRBJ2-1; tentative D call: TRBD2 (6 bases). CDR1 DFQATT and CDR2 SNEGSKA come from the germline V gene (reference sequence). The V end lost 4 bases, the J end lost 4 bases, and 17 bases lay between the germline ends. The CDR3 length is 15 residues.

There are many counts of this clonotype. The chain combines TRBV10-3 with TRBJ1-5; D may be TRBD1 (5 bases). From germline, CDR1 is ENHRY and CDR2 SYGVKD. V gave up 10 bases and J gave up 6 bases, with 16 bases separating them. This CDR3 comprises 13 residues. In nucleotides, the CDR3 is TGTGCCACAGGCAGGGAGCTGGGTCAGCCCCAGCATTTT. It yields the protein CATGRELGQPQHF.

This clonotype was seen repeatedly, ten times or more. The CDR3 region is CASSYRGGTSGDEQFF. DNA of the CDR3: TGTGCCAGCAGTTACAGGGGGGGGACTAGCGGAGATGAGCAGTTCTTC. J is TRBJ2-1 and V is TRBV6-6; 11 bases fit TRBD2. Germline V gives CDR1 MNHNY, CDR2 SVGAGI (reference sequence). The V segment lost 2 bases and the J segment 8 bases; nucleotides outside the gene matches: 8. This CDR3 has 16 residues.